This T cell receptor beta chain was sequenced for a study of blood T cell repertoires in COVID-19. Across the whole study: Sites in the United States, Italy and Spain provided acute and convalescent COVID-19 samples. PBMCs, B-cell-depleted T cells, or T cells were the source of the cDNA or gDNA that made up the material.

As handled by the study authors: Estimated nucleated cell counts came from reference gene primer amplification. Clones were read by immunoSEQ multiplex PCR, and TCRdb kept only the in-frame ones, dropping some. V and J calls and clone size are those listed in that table; D and trimming were worked out from the DNA. The sample yields about 210,000 clones, approximately 90% seen once. Germline V gene data show CDR1 as SGHRS and CDR2 as YFSETQ. V was pared by 4 bases and J by 0 bases, with 14 bases between. CDR3 length: 15 amino acids. This receptor was taken from a man aged 25 to 40 with acute or convalescent COVID-19. Source material: peripheral blood. The gene calls are TRBV5-1 and TRBJ2-7; TRBD1 is a possible D gene (6 bases). CDR3 coding DNA: TGCGCCAGCAGCGCCTCCGGACAGTACTCCTACGAGCAGTACTTC. It specifies CASSASGQYSYEQYF.